This T cell receptor beta chain was recovered during a study of regulatory T cells in long-lasting Graves disease. The sample's time point: newly diagnosed GD, antithyroid drugs for less than 3 months. TCR sequences were obtained from RNA taken from PBMCs. The guidelines of the American Thyroid Association were the basis for diagnosing Graves' disease. This CDR3 is built from 15 residues. Trimming took 8 bases from V and 0 from J; bases not matched to a gene: 5. The authors built TCR beta libraries using iRepertoire HTBI primers and Arm-PCR of CDR3 regions. Original data processing: Identification of gene segments yielded more than 55 TRBV and 13 to 15 TRBJ across samples. In TCRdb, the multiplex PCR reads were re-called with MiXCR into one record per CDR3 protein. TCRdb, not the original authors, processed these V and J calls. The data show roughly 350,000 distinct CDR3 sequences, over 15% seen once.

On this clonotype itself: Given a much more abundant clone one base away, this may be a read error.

This sample was shared with a second study, whose subject was T cells in Graves' hyperthyroidism and ophthalmopathy. That study adds: Those with hyperthyroidism were 18 to 65 years old, newly diagnosed, and ill for under 2 months.

The TCR was taken from a man aged 35-49 years with Graves disease. The chain has TRBV12-3 or TRBV12-4 and TRBJ2-2; 8 bases align to TRBD1. This sample comprised peripheral blood mononuclear cells (PBMCs), obtained at new diagnosis, from a patient treated with antithyroid drugs. The CDR3 DNA sequence: TGTGCCAGCGGCCAGGACAGGGCGAACACCGGGGAGCTGTTTTTT. As protein: CASGQDRANTGELFF.